The clone carrying this T cell receptor beta chain came up many times. Antigen unknown. V was pared by 6 bases and J by 2 bases, with 17 bases between. In germline, CDR1 is MNHNS, CDR2 SASEGT. The CDR3 is 16 residues long. Each CDR3 protein is one row after TCRdb ran MiXCR on the RT-PCR reads. The sample has about 500,000 distinct CDR3 sequences, 7.2% seen once; the top ten hold around 14%. This record belongs to a study of response to subunit inactivated influenza vaccine. The study, taken as a whole, reports: Authors suggested each seasonal flu vaccination may recruit only limited numbers of new T cells.

Specimen: PBMCs from blood, collected roughly 24 months after vaccination. V and J are TRBV6-1 and TRBJ2-1, with a weak D call TRBD2 (5 bases). The receptor was isolated from a man aged 50 to 69 who received an inactivated influenza vaccine. CDR3 region: CASSSTGFGTYNEQFF. CDR3 nucleotide sequence: TGTGCCAGCAGCAGTACGGGCTTCGGGACCTACAATGAGCAGTTCTTC.